This T cell receptor beta chain was retrieved from a study of identical twins. This clonotype appeared many times. TCRdb used MiXCR to reprocess the 5' RACE reads, holding one entry per CDR3 protein. The table lists 640,000 or so distinct CDR3 sequences, approximately 6% of them singletons. The CDR3 has 15 residues. With 2 bases clipped from V and 4 bases from J, the junction kept 5 bases outside the gene matches. Germline values: CDR1 SGHRS, CDR2 YFSETQ. This receptor was obtained from a man aged 18 to 29 in good health. The chain uses TRBV5-1 and TRBJ2-7; 11 bases are shared with TRBD1. The specimen sequenced was naive T cells sorted from blood. The CDR3 nucleotides are TGCGCCAGCAGCTTAACCGGGACAGGGGGATACGAGCAGTACTTC. Residues: CASSLTGTGGYEQYF.